The 28 T cell receptor beta chains below come from one sample, sequenced in a study of blood T cell repertoires in COVID-19. Libraries were prepared by immunoSEQ multiplex PCR; TCRdb keeps only in-frame clonotypes and omits some of them. The sample lists about 69,000 clones; 79% were seen once. The material sequenced was peripheral blood. Source of these receptors: a man in his sixties with acute or convalescent COVID-19.

This clone was observed a single time. J is TRBJ1-2 and V is TRBV7-2, with TRBD1 matching over 8 bases. Unmatched junction bases numbered 5, after V lost 3 bases and J lost 5 bases. The CDR3 has 14 amino acids. Germline V gives CDR1 SGHTA, CDR2 FQGNSA. CDR3 region: CASSLSGGKYGYTF. The CDR3 bases are TGTGCCAGCAGCTTGTCAGGGGGCAAGTATGGCTACACCTTC.

The chain couples TRBV14 to TRBJ2-5, with a tentative D call TRBD2 (6 bases). The CDR3 spans 15 residues. Germline V gene sequence: CDR1 SGHDN, CDR2 FVKESK. V shed 0 bases and J shed 5 bases, with 13 bases lying between them. Here the CDR3 DNA reads TGTGCCAGCAGCCAAGACCAAGGACTATTTGAGACCCAGTACTTC. Encoded protein: CASSQDQGLFETQYF.

This sequence joins TRBV6-5 and TRBJ2-5; 10 nucleotides line up with TRBD1. The trim removed 6 bases at V and 4 bases at J, leaving 8 bases unmatched. CDR1 MNHEY and CDR2 SVGAGI come from the germline V gene. The CDR3 loop spans 15 amino acids. This CDR3 reads CASSRQGALGETQYF. DNA for the CDR3: TGTGCCAGCAGCAGACAGGGGGCGCTCGGAGAGACCCAGTACTTC.

For this clone: Additional DNA sequences in this sample encode the identical CDR3. The chain joins TRBV4-3 to TRBJ2-1; D gene ambiguous. Germline V CDR1 and CDR2: LGHNA, YSLEER. Trimming took off 1 base at V and 0 bases at J, with 4 bases between the two ends. The CDR3 is 14 residues long. The CDR3 DNA reads as TGCGCCAGCAGCCAAGCGGGCTCCTACAATGAGCAGTTCTTC. Translated: CASSQAGSYNEQFF.

This rearrangement joins TRBV11-3 to TRBJ2-1; D is perhaps TRBD1 (5 bases). Trimming left V 1 base short and J 4 bases short, with 11 bases between. The germline V gene encodes CDR1 SGHNT and CDR2 YENEEA. CDR3 length: 15 residues. The CDR3 DNA sequence: TGTGCCAGCAGCTTAGGCCTACAGGTTTACAATGAGCAGTTCTTC. Translating gives CASSLGLQVYNEQFF.

The chain carries TRBV9 and TRBJ2-7; 11 nucleotides align to TRBD1. Per the germline V gene, CDR1 is SGDLS and CDR2 is YYNGEE. The CDR3 spans 15 residues. The V gene end was trimmed by 3 bases and the J gene end by 2 bases; junction bases not matched to a gene: 4. The DNA for the CDR3 is TGTGCCAGCAGCGGGACAGGGGGCCAAACCTACGAGCAGTACTTC. Its translation: CASSGTGGQTYEQYF. Based on the CDR3 plus reference TRBV9 and TRBJ2-7, the full variable domain is DSGVTQTPKHLITATGQRVTLRCSPRSGDLSVYWYQQSLDQGLQFLIQYYNGEERAKGNILERFSAQQFPDLHSELNLSSLELGDSALYFCASSGTGGQTYEQYFGPGTRLTVT.

V and J are TRBV9 and TRBJ1-6; TRBD1 matches 7 bases. CDR1 and CDR2 from the germline V gene are SGDLS and YYNGEE. The CDR3 totals 16 residues. Trimming took 4 bases from V and 7 from J; bases not matched to a gene: 11. CDR3 bases: TGTGCCAGCAGCCCGACCCCGGGACAGCGAAATTCACCCCTCCACTTT. Its translation: CASSPTPGQRNSPLHF. The whole variable domain, filled in from reference TRBV9 and TRBJ1-6, reads DSGVTQTPKHLITATGQRVTLRCSPRSGDLSVYWYQQSLDQGLQFLIQYYNGEERAKGNILERFSAQQFPDLHSELNLSSLELGDSALYFCASSPTPGQRNSPLHFGNGTRLTVT.

This clone was seen a single time. The chain carries TRBV27 and TRBJ2-7, with TRBD1 matching over 7 bases. The CDR3 has 12 amino acids. The ends lost 11 bases at V and 2 bases at J; junction bases unmatched: 6. Per germline, CDR1 MNHEY and CDR2 SMNVEV (reference sequence). The CDR3 nucleotides read TGTGCCGCCTGGGACAGTCCCTACGAGCAGTACTTC. Its translation is CAAWDSPYEQYF.

V gene TRBV9 combines with J gene TRBJ2-2; the match to TRBD2 covers 7 bases. This CDR3 is built from 15 residues. Unmatched junction bases numbered 7, after V lost 4 bases and J lost 4 bases. The germline V gene has CDR1 SGDLS and CDR2 YYNGEE. The CDR3 sequence is CASSIDTGGTGELFF. DNA for the CDR3: TGTGCCAGCAGCATCGACACGGGGGGCACCGGGGAGCTGTTTTTT.

This clone was detected once. The chain combines TRBV25-1 with TRBJ2-5; the match to TRBD1 covers 7 bases. The CDR3 spans 14 residues. The J segment lost 4 bases and the V segment lost 6 bases, leaving 8 bases of the junction unmatched. Germline V gives CDR1 MGHDK, CDR2 SYGVNS. The CDR3, as DNA: TGTGCCAGCAGGACACAGGGGCTAGGAGAGACCCAGTACTTC. Its protein product is CASRTQGLGETQYF.

V and J are TRBV4-3 and TRBJ1-5; a possible D gene is TRBD1 (6 bases). The CDR3 totals 15 residues. The germline gives CDR1 LGHNA, CDR2 YSLEER. Trimming cost V 0 bases and J 5 bases, with 11 bases left between them. The CDR3 reads CASSQEGRGDQPQHF. In nucleotides, the CDR3 is TGCGCCAGCAGCCAAGAAGGCAGGGGTGATCAGCCCCAGCATTTT.

The V and J genes are TRBV6-6 and TRBJ1-5; 7 bases line up with TRBD1. This CDR3 is 15 amino acids long. Per germline, CDR1 MNHNY and CDR2 SVGAGI (reference sequence). Trimming cost V 6 bases and J 3 bases; bases outside gene matches: 8. CDR3 sequence: CASSRDDRDNQPQHF. CDR3 in DNA: TGTGCCAGCAGCAGAGATGACAGGGACAATCAGCCCCAGCATTTT.

A remark on this clone: An end of the junction differs from the germline gene, which may be a read error. CDR3 loop: CASSRGPGSGANPDTQYF. The CDR3 region has the DNA TGTGCTAGCAGCCGAGGTCCAGGTAGCGGGGCCAACCCAGATACGCAGTATTTT. The V call is TRBV7-7, the J call TRBJ2-3; 8 nucleotides line up with TRBD2. This CDR3 has 18 amino acids. Germline lookup yields CDR1 SSHAT and CDR2 FNYEAQ (reference sequence). Looking up the rest from reference TRBV7-7 and TRBJ2-3 gives the full variable domain: GAGVSQSPRYKVTKRGQDVTLRCDPISSHATLYWYQQALGQGPEFLTYFNYEAQPDKSGLPSDRFSAERPEGSISTLTIQRTEQRDSAMYRCASSRGPGSGANPDTQYFGPGTRLTVL.

V and J are TRBV7-9 and TRBJ1-4, with D perhaps TRBD1 (6 bases). The germline CDR1 and CDR2 sequences are SEHNR and FQNEAQ (reference sequence). The CDR3 consists of 16 residues. Trimming removed 5 bases at V and 5 bases at J, with 18 bases between. The CDR3 region is CASSLFQQGRNEKLFF. The CDR3, as DNA: TGTGCCAGCAGCCTCTTTCAACAGGGAAGAAATGAAAAACTGTTTTTT.

The chain links TRBV5-1 to TRBJ1-6, with D possibly matching TRBD1 (6 bases). The CDR3 is made up of 15 amino acids. Germline-derived CDR1 and CDR2 are SGHRS and YFSETQ. V was clipped by 0 bases and J by 8 bases, with 12 bases between them. The CDR3 bases are TGCGCCAGCAGCTTGGAACAGGGTGGTGATTCACCCCTCCACTTT. This codes for CASSLEQGGDSPLHF.

This chain links TRBV27 with TRBJ1-1; 10 bases match TRBD1. CDR1 and CDR2 from the germline V gene are MNHEY and SMNVEV (reference sequence). Losses at the gene ends were 4 bases for V and 5 bases for J; bases not matched to a gene: 7. This CDR3 has 15 residues. CDR3 sequence: CASSSRQGARTEAFF. CDR3 bases: TGTGCCAGCAGTTCCCGACAGGGGGCGAGGACTGAAGCTTTCTTT.

The chain couples TRBV5-8 to TRBJ1-4; D gene uncertain. Germline loops: CDR1 SGHTS, CDR2 YDEGEE. V gave up 4 bases and J gave up 7 bases, with 17 bases separating them. CDR3 length: 15 amino acids. The chain's CDR3 is CASSAQLGLAEKLFF. The CDR3 region has the DNA TGTGCCAGCAGCGCCCAGCTAGGTTTGGCTGAAAAACTGTTTTTT. Full variable domain (outside the CDR3, taken from reference TRBV5-8 and TRBJ1-4): EAGVTQSPTHLIKTRGQQATLRCSPISGHTSVYWYQQALGLGLQFLLWYDEGEERNRGNFPPRFSGRQFPNYSSELNVNALELEDSALYLCASSAQLGLAEKLFFGSGTQLSVL.

The J gene is TRBJ2-7, the V gene TRBV28; D gene uncertain. Trimming left V 3 bases short and J 3 bases short, with 9 bases between. Germline V gives CDR1 MDHEN, CDR2 SYDVKM. This CDR3 spans 13 amino acids. CDR3 sequence: CASSFEESYEQYF. For the CDR3, the DNA is TGTGCCAGCAGTTTCGAAGAGAGCTACGAGCAGTACTTC.

V usage is TRBV19 and J usage is TRBJ1-6; D is possibly TRBD1 (5 bases). Trimming shortened V by 4 bases and J by 2 bases, and 9 bases separated the two germline ends. Germline CDR1 LNHDA, CDR2 SQIVND (reference sequence). This CDR3 comprises 15 residues. The CDR3 is CASSTGGTYNSPLHF. CDR3 coding DNA: TGTGCCAGTAGTACCGGGGGTACCTATAATTCACCCCTCCACTTT. Together with reference TRBV19 and TRBJ1-6, the CDR3 gives the full variable domain: DGGITQSPKYLFRKEGQNVTLSCEQNLNHDAMYWYRQDPGQGLRLIYYSQIVNDFQKGDIAEGYSVSREKKESFPLTVTSAQKNPTAFYLCASSTGGTYNSPLHFGNGTRLTVT.

This rearrangement joins TRBV27 to TRBJ2-1; 10 nucleotides match TRBD2. Germline V gene lookup returns CDR1 MNHEY and CDR2 SMNVEV (reference sequence). After removal of 3 bases from V and 1 base from J, the junction contained 3 bases not matched to a gene. This CDR3 region has 16 residues. The CDR3 here is CASSFSLAGSYNEQFF. In nucleotides, the CDR3 is TGTGCCAGCAGTTTCTCACTAGCGGGGTCCTACAATGAGCAGTTCTTC.

This chain connects TRBV10-3 to TRBJ1-4, with 10 bases identical to TRBD1. Germline loops: CDR1 ENHRY, CDR2 SYGVKD. The CDR3 has 14 amino acids. J gave up 13 bases and V 2 bases, and 7 bases lay outside the gene matches. The CDR3 coding sequence is TGTGCCATCAGTGAGGACAGGGGGCGATCCGGACTGTTTTTT. This encodes CAISEDRGRSGLFF.

The chain has TRBV27 and TRBJ2-7; TRBD2 matches at 11 bases. The CDR3 runs 15 residues. From germline, CDR1 is MNHEY and CDR2 SMNVEV (reference sequence). With 5 bases clipped from V and 2 bases from J, the junction kept 5 bases outside the gene matches. CDR3 loop: CASSITSGGTYEQYF. In DNA, the CDR3 is TGTGCCAGCAGTATAACTAGCGGGGGAACCTACGAGCAGTACTTC.

V and J are TRBV6-5 and TRBJ2-2; 8 nucleotides agree with TRBD1. The V gene end was trimmed by 4 bases and the J gene end by 8 bases; junction bases not matched to a gene: 6. CDR3 length: 14 residues. Looked up from germline, CDR1 is MNHEY and CDR2 is SVGAGI. The CDR3 nucleotides read TGTGCCAGCAGTTTGGGACAGGAGAGAGGGGAGCTGTTTTTT. This encodes CASSLGQERGELFF.

The gene calls are TRBV13 and TRBJ2-7; the D gene is possibly TRBD1 (6 bases). Trimming pared 4 bases from V and 0 bases from J, leaving 13 bases between. Germline V gene data show CDR1 as PRHDT and CDR2 as FYEKMQ (reference sequence). The CDR3 extends over 15 amino acids. The CDR3 loop is CASSSQGIHSYEQYF. DNA for the CDR3: TGTGCCAGCAGCTCCCAGGGGATTCACTCCTACGAGCAGTACTTC.

The V gene is TRBV5-1, the J gene TRBJ1-2; perhaps TRBD1 as D (6 bases). The CDR3 has 14 amino acids. Germline CDR1 SGHRS, CDR2 YFSETQ. V shed 1 base and J shed 4 bases, with 11 bases lying between them. The chain's CDR3 is CASSLNRDGYGYTF. In DNA form, the CDR3 reads TGCGCCAGCAGCTTGAACAGGGATGGCTATGGCTACACCTTC.

The rearrangement links TRBV4-1 to TRBJ2-7; TRBD1 agrees at 9 bases. The germline CDR1 and CDR2 sequences are MGHRA and YSYEKL. This CDR3 comprises 16 residues. Losses at the gene ends were 2 bases for V and 3 bases for J; bases not matched to a gene: 8. The CDR3 is CASSQSQTGGNYEQYF. The CDR3 bases are TGCGCCAGCAGCCAATCCCAGACAGGGGGGAACTACGAGCAGTACTTC.

The V call is TRBV9, the J call TRBJ2-3; 8 bases map to TRBD2. J gave up 1 base and V 0 bases, and 4 bases lay outside the gene matches. Germline V CDR1 and CDR2: SGDLS, YYNGEE. CDR3 length equals 16 residues. DNA for the CDR3: TGTGCCAGCAGCGTAGCAACTAGCGGAGGCACAGATACGCAGTATTTT. It specifies CASSVATSGGTDTQYF.

In its sample, this clone was seen once. V gene TRBV24-1 combines with J gene TRBJ2-1; 10 nucleotides match TRBD1. Germline lookup yields CDR1 KGHDR and CDR2 SFDVKD. V shed 9 bases and J 8 bases; nucleotides not matched to a gene: 12. This CDR3 is 15 amino acids long. This CDR3 reads CATLDRDRGRDEQFF. The CDR3 nucleotides are TGTGCCACCTTAGACCGGGACAGGGGACGGGATGAGCAGTTCTTC.